These 24 T cell receptor beta chains share one sample of origin, sequenced in a study of identifying expanded T cells in peripheral blood. Clones were sequenced by immunoSEQ multiplex PCR, and TCRdb holds only the in-frame ones, with some missing. The profile shows approximately 120,000 clones, about 85% of them singletons. The sequencing input was blood. Receptors originate from a person aged 18 to 70 in good health.

The count of this clone is one. The gene calls are TRBV6-1 and TRBJ1-1; D is perhaps TRBD1 (5 bases). CDR1 MNHNS and CDR2 SASEGT come from the germline V gene. The CDR3 loop spans 13 amino acids. The V gene lost 8 bases and the J gene lost 0 bases, with 10 bases spanning the gap. The CDR3 DNA reads as TGTGCCAGCGGGCGGGACCTGAACACTGAAGCTTTCTTT. Translating it yields CASGRDLNTEAFF.

J is TRBJ2-3 and V is TRBV5-6; 13 bases line up with TRBD2. The CDR3 has 15 amino acids. Unmatched junction bases numbered 1, after V lost 0 bases and J lost 6 bases. CDR1 is SGHDT and CDR2 is YYEEEE in the germline V gene. DNA for the CDR3: TGTGCCAGCAGCTTGGAACTAGCGGGAGGGGATACGCAGTATTTT. Amino acids: CASSLELAGGDTQYF.

The chain uses TRBV5-1 and TRBJ2-7; 15 bases align to TRBD2. The CDR3 covers 15 residues. Trimming removed 4 bases from V and 6 bases from J; junction bases left unmatched: 5. In germline, CDR1 is SGHRS, CDR2 YFSETQ. For the CDR3, the DNA is TGCGCCAGCAGCCCGGGGACTAGCGGGAGGCCCGAGCAGTACTTC. Its protein product is CASSPGTSGRPEQYF.

V and J are TRBV6-1 and TRBJ2-7; TRBD1 matches 7 bases. The germline CDR1 and CDR2 sequences are MNHNS and SASEGT. The length of the CDR3 is 14 residues. Trimming took 10 bases from V and 0 from J; bases not matched to a gene: 9. The CDR3 sequence is CATRDRSFSYEQYF. The CDR3 coding sequence is TGTGCCACCAGGGACAGATCCTTCTCCTACGAGCAGTACTTC.

The rearrangement joins TRBV10-3 to TRBJ2-7; tentative D call: TRBD1 (5 bases). The germline V gene has CDR1 ENHRY and CDR2 SYGVKD. V was pared by 3 bases and J by 4 bases, with 7 bases between. This CDR3 contains 12 residues. The CDR3 nucleotides are TGTGCCATCAGTGAACAGGCTTACGAGCAGTACTTC. Its translation: CAISEQAYEQYF.

This chain joins TRBV7-2 and TRBJ1-2; 8 bases map to TRBD1. CDR1 and CDR2 from the germline V gene are SGHTA and FQGNSA. CDR3 length: 15 amino acids. V lost 5 bases, J lost 7 bases, and 12 bases stayed unmatched. The chain's CDR3 is CASSLNAGQGIGYTF. The CDR3, as DNA: TGTGCCAGCAGCCTAAACGCTGGACAGGGAATTGGCTACACCTTC.

This sequence joins TRBV5-4 and TRBJ2-1; D is unresolved. Germline CDR1 and CDR2: SGHNT and YYREEE (reference sequence). V lost 5 bases and J lost 10, with 19 bases in between. The CDR3 totals 14 residues. The CDR3 sequence is CASSFPWEPREQFF. CDR3 DNA: TGTGCCAGCAGTTTCCCTTGGGAACCACGAGAGCAGTTCTTC.

The genes are TRBV28 and TRBJ2-4, with 8 positions matching TRBD1. This CDR3 contains 15 residues. Germline assignment: CDR1 MDHEN and CDR2 SYDVKM. V lost 7 bases, J lost 3 bases, and 8 bases stayed unmatched. CDR3 sequence reads: CASTEQGVGKNIQYF. CDR3 coding DNA: TGTGCCAGCACTGAACAGGGGGTCGGCAAAAACATTCAGTACTTC. The variable domain in full, completed from reference TRBV28 and TRBJ2-4, reads DVKVTQSSRYLVKRTGEKVFLECVQDMDHENMFWYRQDPGLGLRLIYFSYDVKMKEKGDIPEGYSVSREKKERFSLILESASTNQTSMYLCASTEQGVGKNIQYFGAGTRLSVL.

The V gene is TRBV29-1, the J gene TRBJ2-1, with D possibly TRBD1 on 5 matching bases. Deletions cut 7 bases from V and 3 bases from J, with 13 bases between. CDR1 is SQVTM, CDR2 ANQGSEA, per germline. The CDR3 length is 13 residues. The CDR3 DNA reads as TGCAGCGCAGTGGACAAAGGCTACAATGAGCAGTTCTTC. It is translated as CSAVDKGYNEQFF.

The chain recombines TRBV10-3 with TRBJ2-1, with D uncertain. Trimming stripped 10 bases from V and 6 bases from J, with 10 bases between. There are 11 residues in the CDR3. Germline loops: CDR1 ENHRY, CDR2 SYGVKD. The CDR3 protein is CATAGRNEQFF. The CDR3 DNA is TGTGCCACCGCTGGCCGCAATGAGCAGTTCTTC.

The rearrangement joins TRBV5-4 to TRBJ1-1; D unclear. There are 14 residues in the CDR3. V was trimmed by 0 bases and J by 0 bases, leaving 6 bases between them. Germline-derived CDR1 and CDR2 are SGHNT and YYREEE (reference sequence). CDR3 loop: CASSLVGVNTEAFF. The CDR3 nucleotides read TGTGCCAGCAGCTTGGTCGGGGTGAACACTGAAGCTTTCTTT. The entire variable domain, with the rest obtained from reference TRBV5-4 and TRBJ1-1, is as follows: ETGVTQSPTHLIKTRGQQVTLRCSSQSGHNTVSWYQQALGQGPQFIFQYYREEENGRGNFPPRFSGLQFPNYSSELNVNALELDDSALYLCASSLVGVNTEAFFGQGTRLTVV.

The genes are TRBV11-2 and TRBJ2-5; 7 bases are a match to TRBD1. The length of the CDR3 is 16 residues. The V gene's germline CDR1 is SGHAT and CDR2 FQNNGV. V lost 2 bases, J lost 2 bases, and 8 bases stayed unmatched. The CDR3 DNA reads TGTGCCAGCAGCTTACGCCGGGACAGCACACAAGAGACCCAGTACTTC. Encoded protein: CASSLRRDSTQETQYF.

A single count supports this clone. The rearrangement uses TRBV5-6 and TRBJ1-3; D gene ambiguous. Trimming took off 8 bases at V and 0 bases at J, with 15 bases between the two ends. Germline CDR1 and CDR2: SGHDT and YYEEEE. The CDR3 is 15 residues long. CDR3 residues: CARDNPLPSGNTIYF. CDR3 DNA sequence: TGTGCCAGGGATAACCCACTACCCTCTGGAAACACCATATATTTT.

The chain joins TRBV7-3 to TRBJ2-5, with D possibly TRBD2 on 5 matching bases. Per germline, CDR1 SGHTA and CDR2 FQGTGA. The CDR3 runs 13 residues. V lost 6 bases, J lost 1 base, and 9 bases lay in between. The CDR3 sequence: CASSLATQETQYF. The CDR3 bases are TGTGCCAGCAGTTTAGCGACCCAAGAGACCCAGTACTTC.

V and J are TRBV6-6 and TRBJ2-1; 8 bases map to TRBD2. This CDR3 has 16 amino acids. Per the germline V gene, CDR1 is MNHNY and CDR2 is SVGAGI (reference sequence). The ends lost 6 bases at V and 3 bases at J; junction bases unmatched: 10. The CDR3: CASSPASGTSYNEQFF. DNA for the CDR3: TGTGCCAGCAGCCCTGCTTCCGGGACTAGCTACAATGAGCAGTTCTTC.

This sequence joins TRBV6-1 and TRBJ2-5, with TRBD2 matching over 12 bases. J was trimmed by 3 bases and V by 7 bases; bases with no gene match: 3. The CDR3 is made up of 14 amino acids. CDR1 is MNHNS, CDR2 SASEGT, per germline. The CDR3 protein is CASTLAGGEETQYF. CDR3 DNA sequence: TGTGCCAGCACCCTAGCGGGGGGGGAAGAGACCCAGTACTTC.

This clone has more than one count but fewer than ten. This chain uses TRBV19 with TRBJ2-1; D perhaps matches TRBD1 (6 bases). Germline values: CDR1 LNHDA, CDR2 SQIVND (reference sequence). The CDR3 is 13 residues long. V dropped 5 bases and J dropped 4 bases, with 9 bases sitting between them. The CDR3 sequence is CASSFGQYNEQFF. CDR3 DNA sequence: TGTGCCAGTAGTTTCGGACAGTACAATGAGCAGTTCTTC.

This sequence joins TRBV10-3 and TRBJ2-7, with TRBD2 matching 9 bases. CDR1 is ENHRY, CDR2 SYGVKD, per germline. V lost 4 bases, J lost 3 bases, and 10 bases stayed unmatched. There are 16 residues in the CDR3. This CDR3 is CAISGSSGTDNYEQYF. The CDR3 region has the DNA TGTGCCATCAGTGGGTCTAGCGGGACAGACAACTACGAGCAGTACTTC.

The chain uses TRBV7-2 and TRBJ1-2; D is ambiguous. From germline, CDR1 is SGHTA and CDR2 FQGNSA. The germline V and J ends were trimmed by 3 bases and 1 base, with 6 bases remaining between them. The CDR3 length is 13 residues. CDR3: CASSFGSNYGYTF. The CDR3 DNA follows: TGTGCCAGCAGCTTCGGCAGTAACTATGGCTACACCTTC.

The gene calls are TRBV2 and TRBJ1-4; D call uncertain. Per germline, CDR1 SNHLY and CDR2 FYNNEI. Trimming left V 6 bases short and J 0 bases short, with 14 bases between. The CDR3 length is 16 residues. CDR3 sequence (DNA): TGTGCCAGCAGCCGCGACCTTCCTGCAACTAATGAAAAACTGTTTTTT. Protein: CASSRDLPATNEKLFF.

This sequence joins TRBV15 and TRBJ2-1; no definite D call. Germline V lookup: CDR1 LNHNV, CDR2 YYDKDF (reference sequence). Trimming shortened V by 2 bases and J by 5 bases, and 13 bases separated the two germline ends. This CDR3 has 15 amino acids. DNA for the CDR3: TGTGCCACCAGCAGACAGGACGGTTACCACAATGAGCAGTTCTTC. Its translation is CATSRQDGYHNEQFF. The complete variable domain, with remaining parts taken from reference TRBV15 and TRBJ2-1, reads DAMVIQNPRYQVTQFGKPVTLSCSQTLNHNVMYWYQQKSSQAPKLLFHYYDKDFNNEADTPDNFQSRRPNTSFCFLDIRSPGLGDTAMYLCATSRQDGYHNEQFFGPGTRLTVL.

This chain links TRBV15 with TRBJ2-3, with a possible D match to TRBD2 (7 bases). V was clipped by 5 bases and J by 3 bases, with 12 bases between them. CDR3 size: 14 residues. Germline CDR1 is LNHNV and CDR2 is YYDKDF (reference sequence). The DNA for the CDR3 is TGTGCCACCAGCGGCGGGGGCGGGACAGATACGCAGTATTTT. The encoded protein is CATSGGGGTDTQYF.

The chain uses TRBV6-1 and TRBJ2-1; 10 positions match TRBD2. Germline values: CDR1 MNHNS, CDR2 SASEGT. This CDR3 is 17 amino acids long. J lost 5 bases, V lost 2 bases, and 9 bases had no gene match. DNA of the CDR3: TGTGCCAGCAGTGAACCGTGGAGTAGCGGGGGGAACAATGAGCAGTTCTTC. It yields the protein CASSEPWSSGGNNEQFF.

This chain uses TRBV4-1 with TRBJ2-7, with 8 nucleotides matching TRBD2. The CDR3 extends over 16 amino acids. Losses at the gene ends were 0 bases for V and 6 bases for J; bases not matched to a gene: 10. Looked up from germline, CDR1 is MGHRA and CDR2 is YSYEKL. In DNA, the CDR3 is TGCGCCAGCAGCCAAGACCGGACTAGCATGCTTCCCGAGCAGTACTTC. Its translation: CASSQDRTSMLPEQYF.